There are a few counts of the clone carrying this T cell receptor beta chain. Its antigen is not known. Library preparation for TCR beta used quantitative 5'-RACE with molecular barcodes. Each CDR3 protein is one row after TCRdb ran MiXCR on the 5' RACE reads. The sample consists of about 540,000 distinct CDR3 sequences, about 12% of them appearing once. This entry is derived from a study of CD8 T cells in ankylosing spondylitis. The study, taken as a whole, reports: A motif in TCR beta, a set of eight highly homologous variants, appeared characteristic of ankylosing spondylitis blood. Earlier reports found some motif variants in synovial fluid and blood in reactive arthritis. Clones linked with disease were CD8+ and fairly uncommon in the peripheral blood.

The CDR3 length is 14 residues. V was trimmed by 3 bases and J by 1 base, leaving 7 bases between them. The chain couples TRBV12-3 or TRBV12-4 to TRBJ1-3; the D is unclear. The sequencing input was blood, either unsorted or a sorted T cell fraction (not recorded which). This sequence originates from a male donor with ankylosing spondylitis. The CDR3 bases are TGTGCCAGCAGTTTTCGGACGTCTGGAAACACCATATATTTT. Amino acid sequence: CASSFRTSGNTIYF.